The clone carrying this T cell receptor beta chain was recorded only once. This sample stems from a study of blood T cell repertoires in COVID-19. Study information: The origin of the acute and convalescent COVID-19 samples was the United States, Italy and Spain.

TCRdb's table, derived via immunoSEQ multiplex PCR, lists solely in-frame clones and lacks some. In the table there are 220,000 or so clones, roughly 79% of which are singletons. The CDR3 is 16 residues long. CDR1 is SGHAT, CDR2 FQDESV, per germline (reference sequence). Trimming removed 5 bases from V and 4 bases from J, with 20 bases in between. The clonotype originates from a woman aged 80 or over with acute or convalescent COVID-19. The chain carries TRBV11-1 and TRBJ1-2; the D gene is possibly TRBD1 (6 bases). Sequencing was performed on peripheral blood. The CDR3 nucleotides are TGTGCCAGCAGCGCTCTCCGGGGGGCGCAGGGCTATGGCTACACCTTC. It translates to CASSALRGAQGYGYTF.